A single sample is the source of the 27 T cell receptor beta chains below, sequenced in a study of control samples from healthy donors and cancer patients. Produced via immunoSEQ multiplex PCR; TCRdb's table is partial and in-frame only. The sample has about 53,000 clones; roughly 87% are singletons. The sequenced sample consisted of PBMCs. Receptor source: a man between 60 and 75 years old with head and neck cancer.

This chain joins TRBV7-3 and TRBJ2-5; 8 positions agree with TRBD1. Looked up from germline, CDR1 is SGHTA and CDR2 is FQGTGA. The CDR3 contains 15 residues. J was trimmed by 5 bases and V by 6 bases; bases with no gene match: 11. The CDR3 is CASSLNQGAQETQYF. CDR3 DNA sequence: TGTGCCAGCAGTCTTAACCAGGGGGCGCAGGAGACCCAGTACTTC.

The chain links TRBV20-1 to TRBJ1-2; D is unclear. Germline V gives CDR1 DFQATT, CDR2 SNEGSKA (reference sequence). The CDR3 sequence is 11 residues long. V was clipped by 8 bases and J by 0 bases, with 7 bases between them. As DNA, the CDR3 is TGCAGTAAAACATCTAACTATGGCTACACCTTC. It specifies CSKTSNYGYTF.

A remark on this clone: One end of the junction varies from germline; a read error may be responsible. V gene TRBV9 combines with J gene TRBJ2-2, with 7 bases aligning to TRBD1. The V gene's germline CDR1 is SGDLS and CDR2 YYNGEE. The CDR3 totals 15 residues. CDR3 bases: TGTGCCAGCAACGTAGGGACAGCTAACACCGGGGAGCTGTTTTTT. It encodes CASNVGTANTGELFF.

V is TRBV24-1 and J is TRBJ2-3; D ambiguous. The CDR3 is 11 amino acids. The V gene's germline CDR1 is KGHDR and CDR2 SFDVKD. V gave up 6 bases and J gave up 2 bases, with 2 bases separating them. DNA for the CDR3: TGTGCCACCAGTATCACAGATACGCAGTATTTT. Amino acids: CATSITDTQYF.

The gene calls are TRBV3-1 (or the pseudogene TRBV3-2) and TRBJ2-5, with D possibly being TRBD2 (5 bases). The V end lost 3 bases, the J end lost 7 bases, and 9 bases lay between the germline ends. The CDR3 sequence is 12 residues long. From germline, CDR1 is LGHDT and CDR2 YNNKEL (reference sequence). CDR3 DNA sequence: TGTGCCAGCAGCCAGTACGCGGGGACCCAGTACTTC. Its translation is CASSQYAGTQYF.

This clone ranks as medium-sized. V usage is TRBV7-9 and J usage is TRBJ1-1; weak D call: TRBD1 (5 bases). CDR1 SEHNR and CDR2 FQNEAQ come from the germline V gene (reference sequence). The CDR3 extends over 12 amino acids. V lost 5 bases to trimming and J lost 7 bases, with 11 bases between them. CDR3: CASSRTQGEAFF. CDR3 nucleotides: TGTGCCAGCAGCCGAACCCAGGGTGAAGCTTTCTTT.

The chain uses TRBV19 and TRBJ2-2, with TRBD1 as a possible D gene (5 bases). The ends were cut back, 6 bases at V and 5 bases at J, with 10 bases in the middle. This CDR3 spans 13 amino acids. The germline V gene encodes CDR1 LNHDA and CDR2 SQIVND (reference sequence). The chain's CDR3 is CASSIQGTGELFF. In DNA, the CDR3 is TGTGCCAGTAGCATCCAGGGAACCGGGGAGCTGTTTTTT.

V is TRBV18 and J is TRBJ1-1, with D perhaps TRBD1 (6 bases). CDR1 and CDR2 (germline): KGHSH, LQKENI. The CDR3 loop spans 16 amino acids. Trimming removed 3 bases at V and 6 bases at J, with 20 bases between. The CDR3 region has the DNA TGTGCCAGCTCACCCAACAGGGTGACGGAGGGAGCTGAAGCTTTCTTT. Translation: CASSPNRVTEGAEAFF.

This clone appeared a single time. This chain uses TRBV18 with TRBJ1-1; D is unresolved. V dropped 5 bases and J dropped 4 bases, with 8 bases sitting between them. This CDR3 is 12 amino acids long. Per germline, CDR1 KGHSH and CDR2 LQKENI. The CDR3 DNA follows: TGTGCCAGCTCATTATCGGGCACTGAAGCTTTCTTT. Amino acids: CASSLSGTEAFF.

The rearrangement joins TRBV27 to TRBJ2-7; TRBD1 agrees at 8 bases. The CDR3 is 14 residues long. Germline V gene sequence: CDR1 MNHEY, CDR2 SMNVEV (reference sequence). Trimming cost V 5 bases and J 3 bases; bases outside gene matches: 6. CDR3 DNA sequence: TGTGCCAGCAGTATACGAGGGACAGGCTACGAGCAGTACTTC. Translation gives CASSIRGTGYEQYF.

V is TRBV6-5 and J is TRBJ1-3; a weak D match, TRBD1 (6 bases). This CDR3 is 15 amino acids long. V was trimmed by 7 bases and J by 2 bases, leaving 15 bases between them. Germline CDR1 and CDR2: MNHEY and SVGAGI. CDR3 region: CASTRNRDAGNTIYF. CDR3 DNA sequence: TGTGCCAGCACAAGGAACAGGGACGCTGGAAACACCATATATTTT.

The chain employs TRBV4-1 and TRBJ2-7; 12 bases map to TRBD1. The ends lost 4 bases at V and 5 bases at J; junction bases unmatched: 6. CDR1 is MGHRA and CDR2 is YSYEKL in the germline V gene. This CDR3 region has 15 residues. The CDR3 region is CASSPGQGAFDEQYF. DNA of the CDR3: TGCGCCAGCAGCCCGGGACAGGGGGCTTTCGACGAGCAGTACTTC.

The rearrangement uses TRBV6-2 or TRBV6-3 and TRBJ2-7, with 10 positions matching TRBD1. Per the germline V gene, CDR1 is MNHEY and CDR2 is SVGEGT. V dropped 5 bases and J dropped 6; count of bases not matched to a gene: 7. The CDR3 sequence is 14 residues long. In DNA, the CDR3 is TGTGCCAGCAGTAAGGACAGGGGGAAGGCCGAGCAGTACTTC. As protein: CASSKDRGKAEQYF.

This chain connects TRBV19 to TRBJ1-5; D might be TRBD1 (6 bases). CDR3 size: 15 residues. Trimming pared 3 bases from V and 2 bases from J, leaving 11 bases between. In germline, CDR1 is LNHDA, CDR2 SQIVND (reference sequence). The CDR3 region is CASSIISGGNQPQHF. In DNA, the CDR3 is TGTGCCAGTAGTATCATATCAGGGGGCAATCAGCCCCAGCATTTT. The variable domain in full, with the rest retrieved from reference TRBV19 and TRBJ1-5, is DGGITQSPKYLFRKEGQNVTLSCEQNLNHDAMYWYRQDPGQGLRLIYYSQIVNDFQKGDIAEGYSVSREKKESFPLTVTSAQKNPTAFYLCASSIISGGNQPQHFGDGTRLSIL.

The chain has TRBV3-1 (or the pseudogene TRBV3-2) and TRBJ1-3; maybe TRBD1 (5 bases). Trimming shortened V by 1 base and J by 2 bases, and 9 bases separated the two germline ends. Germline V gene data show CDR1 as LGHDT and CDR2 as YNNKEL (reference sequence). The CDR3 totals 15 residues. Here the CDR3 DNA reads TGTGCCAGCAGCCAAGTTTTGGGGGCTGGAAACACCATATATTTT. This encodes CASSQVLGAGNTIYF.

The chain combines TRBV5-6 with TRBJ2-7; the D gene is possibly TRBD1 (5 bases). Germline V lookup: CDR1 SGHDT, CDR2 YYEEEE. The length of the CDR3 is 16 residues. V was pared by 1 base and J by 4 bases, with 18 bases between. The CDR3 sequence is CASSLQGSRVWYEQYF. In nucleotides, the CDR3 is TGTGCCAGCAGCTTGCAGGGATCTCGGGTTTGGTACGAGCAGTACTTC.

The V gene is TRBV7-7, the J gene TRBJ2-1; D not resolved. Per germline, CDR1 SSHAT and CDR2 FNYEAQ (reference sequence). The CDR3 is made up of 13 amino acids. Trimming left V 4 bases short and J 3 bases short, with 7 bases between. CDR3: CASSSQRYNEQFF. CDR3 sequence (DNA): TGTGCCAGCAGCTCCCAACGCTACAATGAGCAGTTCTTC.

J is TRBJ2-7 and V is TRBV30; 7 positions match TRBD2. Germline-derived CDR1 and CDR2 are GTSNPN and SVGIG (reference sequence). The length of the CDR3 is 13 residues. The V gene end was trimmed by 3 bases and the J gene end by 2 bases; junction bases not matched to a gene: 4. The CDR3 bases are TGTGCCTGGAGGCGGGGGTCTCCCTACGAGCAGTACTTC. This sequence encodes CAWRRGSPYEQYF.

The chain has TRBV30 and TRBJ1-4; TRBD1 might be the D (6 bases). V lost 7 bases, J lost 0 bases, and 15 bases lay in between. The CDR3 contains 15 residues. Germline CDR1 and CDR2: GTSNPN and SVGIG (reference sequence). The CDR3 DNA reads TGTGCCTCAAGCGGGGGGCGTGCAACTAATGAAAAACTGTTTTTT. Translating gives CASSGGRATNEKLFF.

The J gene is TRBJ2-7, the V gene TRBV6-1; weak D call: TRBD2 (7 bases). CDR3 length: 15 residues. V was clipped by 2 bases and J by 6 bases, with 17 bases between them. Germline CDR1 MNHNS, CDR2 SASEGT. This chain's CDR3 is CASSEMGGQNFEQYF. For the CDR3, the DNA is TGTGCCAGCAGTGAAATGGGGGGGCAGAACTTCGAGCAGTACTTC.

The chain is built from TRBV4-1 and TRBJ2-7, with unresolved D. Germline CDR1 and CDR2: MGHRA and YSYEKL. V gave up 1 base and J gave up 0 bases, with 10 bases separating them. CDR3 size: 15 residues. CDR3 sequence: CASSQGPISSYEQYF. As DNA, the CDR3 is TGCGCCAGCAGCCAAGGCCCCATTAGCTCCTACGAGCAGTACTTC.

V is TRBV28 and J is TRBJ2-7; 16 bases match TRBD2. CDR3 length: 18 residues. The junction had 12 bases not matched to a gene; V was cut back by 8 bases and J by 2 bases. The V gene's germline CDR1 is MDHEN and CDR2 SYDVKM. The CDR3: CASRGAAGTSGRAYEQYF. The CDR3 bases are TGTGCCAGCCGTGGGGCGGCCGGGACTAGCGGGAGGGCCTACGAGCAGTACTTC.

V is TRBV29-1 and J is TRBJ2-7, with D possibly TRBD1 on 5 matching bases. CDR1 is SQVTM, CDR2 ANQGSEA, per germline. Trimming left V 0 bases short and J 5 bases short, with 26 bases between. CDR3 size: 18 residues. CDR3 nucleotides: TGCAGCGTTGAAGATCAGGGAACAAGAGGATCCCAATTAAACGAGCAGTACTTC. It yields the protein CSVEDQGTRGSQLNEQYF.

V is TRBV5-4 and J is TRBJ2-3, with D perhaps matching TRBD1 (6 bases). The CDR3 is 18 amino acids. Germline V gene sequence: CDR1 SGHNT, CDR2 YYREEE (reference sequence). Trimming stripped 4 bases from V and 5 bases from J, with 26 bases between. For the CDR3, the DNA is TGTGCCAGCAGCCTAGGGGGACCGGGACCACCGATAGGAGATACGCAGTATTTT. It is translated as CASSLGGPGPPIGDTQYF.

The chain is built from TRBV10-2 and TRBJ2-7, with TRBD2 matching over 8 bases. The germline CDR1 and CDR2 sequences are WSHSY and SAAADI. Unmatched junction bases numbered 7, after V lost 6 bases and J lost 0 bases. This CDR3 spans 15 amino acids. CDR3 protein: CASRAQRGPSYEQYF. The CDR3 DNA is TGCGCCAGCAGGGCCCAGCGGGGGCCCTCCTACGAGCAGTACTTC.

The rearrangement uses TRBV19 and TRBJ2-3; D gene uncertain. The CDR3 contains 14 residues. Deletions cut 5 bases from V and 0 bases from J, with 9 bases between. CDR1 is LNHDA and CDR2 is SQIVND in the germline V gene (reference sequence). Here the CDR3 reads CASSRLPSTDTQYF. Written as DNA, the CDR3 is TGTGCCAGTAGTCGACTGCCGAGCACAGATACGCAGTATTTT.

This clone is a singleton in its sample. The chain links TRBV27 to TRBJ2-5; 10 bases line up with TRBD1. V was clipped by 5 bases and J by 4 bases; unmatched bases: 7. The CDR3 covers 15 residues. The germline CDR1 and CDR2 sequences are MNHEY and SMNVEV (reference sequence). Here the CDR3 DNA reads TGTGCCAGCAGTGCCGGGACAGGGGAGGGAGAGACCCAGTACTTC. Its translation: CASSAGTGEGETQYF.